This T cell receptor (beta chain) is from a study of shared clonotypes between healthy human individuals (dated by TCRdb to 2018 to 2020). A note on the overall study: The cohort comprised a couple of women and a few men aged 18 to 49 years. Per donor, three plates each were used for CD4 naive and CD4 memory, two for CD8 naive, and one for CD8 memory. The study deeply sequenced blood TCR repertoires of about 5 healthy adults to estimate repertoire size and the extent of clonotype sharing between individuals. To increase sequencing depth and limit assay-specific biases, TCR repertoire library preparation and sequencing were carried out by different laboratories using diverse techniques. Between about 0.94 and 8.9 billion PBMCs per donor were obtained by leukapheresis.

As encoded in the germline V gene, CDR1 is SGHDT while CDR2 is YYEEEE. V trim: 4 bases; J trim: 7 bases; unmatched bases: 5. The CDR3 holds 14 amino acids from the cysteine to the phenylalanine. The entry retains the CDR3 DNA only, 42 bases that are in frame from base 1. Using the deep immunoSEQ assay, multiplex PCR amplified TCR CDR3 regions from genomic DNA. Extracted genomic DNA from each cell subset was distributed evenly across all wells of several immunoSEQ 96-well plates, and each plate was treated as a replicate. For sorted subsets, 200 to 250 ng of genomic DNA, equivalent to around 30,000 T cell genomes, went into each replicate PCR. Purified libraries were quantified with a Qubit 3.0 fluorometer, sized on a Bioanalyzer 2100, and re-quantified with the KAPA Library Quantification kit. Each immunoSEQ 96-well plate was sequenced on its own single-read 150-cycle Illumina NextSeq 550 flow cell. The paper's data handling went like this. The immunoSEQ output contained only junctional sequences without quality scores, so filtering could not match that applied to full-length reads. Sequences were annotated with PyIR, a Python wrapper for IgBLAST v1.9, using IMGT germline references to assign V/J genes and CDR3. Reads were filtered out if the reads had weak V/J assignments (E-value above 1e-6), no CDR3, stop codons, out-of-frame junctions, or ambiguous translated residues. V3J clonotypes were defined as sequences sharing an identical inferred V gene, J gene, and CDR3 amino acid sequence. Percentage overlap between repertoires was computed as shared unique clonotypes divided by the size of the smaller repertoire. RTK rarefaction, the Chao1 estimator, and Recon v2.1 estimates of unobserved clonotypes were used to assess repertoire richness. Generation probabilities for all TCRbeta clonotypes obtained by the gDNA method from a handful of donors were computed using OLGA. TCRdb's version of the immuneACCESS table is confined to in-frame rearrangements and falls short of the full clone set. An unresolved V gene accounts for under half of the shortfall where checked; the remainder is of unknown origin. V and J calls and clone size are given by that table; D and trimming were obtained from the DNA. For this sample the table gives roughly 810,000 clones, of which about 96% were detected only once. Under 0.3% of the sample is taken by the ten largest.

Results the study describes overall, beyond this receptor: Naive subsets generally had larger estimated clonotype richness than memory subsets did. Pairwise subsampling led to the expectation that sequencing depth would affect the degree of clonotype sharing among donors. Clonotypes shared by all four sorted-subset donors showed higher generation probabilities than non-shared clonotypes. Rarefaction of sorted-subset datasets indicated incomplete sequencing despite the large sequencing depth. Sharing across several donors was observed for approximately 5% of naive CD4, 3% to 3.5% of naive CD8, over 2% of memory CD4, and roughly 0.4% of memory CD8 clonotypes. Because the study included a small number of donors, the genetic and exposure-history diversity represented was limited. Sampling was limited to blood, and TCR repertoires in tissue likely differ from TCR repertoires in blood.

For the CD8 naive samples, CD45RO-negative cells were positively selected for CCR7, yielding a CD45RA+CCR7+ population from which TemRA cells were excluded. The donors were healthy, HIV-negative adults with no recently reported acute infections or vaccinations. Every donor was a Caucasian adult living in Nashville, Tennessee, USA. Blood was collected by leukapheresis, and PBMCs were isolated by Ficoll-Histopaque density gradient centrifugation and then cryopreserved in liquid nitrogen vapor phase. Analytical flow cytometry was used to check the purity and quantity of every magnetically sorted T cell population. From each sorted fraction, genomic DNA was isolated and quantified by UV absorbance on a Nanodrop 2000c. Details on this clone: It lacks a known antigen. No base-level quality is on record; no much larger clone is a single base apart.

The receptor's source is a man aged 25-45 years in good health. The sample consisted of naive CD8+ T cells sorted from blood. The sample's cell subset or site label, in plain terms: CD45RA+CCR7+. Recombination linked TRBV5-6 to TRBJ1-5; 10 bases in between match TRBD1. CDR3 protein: CASSPDRGGQPQHF. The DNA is TGTGCCAGCAGCCCGGACAGGGGGGGGCAGCCCCAGCATTTT.